This T cell receptor beta chain was sequenced during a study of cytomegalovirus exposure and HLA in healthy donors (dated by TCRdb to the late 2010s). A note on the overall study: An earlier analysis of some 550 of the donors reported about 290 Gb of sequence data and 117 million unique TCR beta sequences from roughly 180 million T cells. Of the roughly 400 genotyped donors, over 65% fell in the genetic ancestry cluster associated with self-reported Caucasian donors. The study profiled the T cell repertoires of under 850 subjects by immunosequencing and related them to cytomegalovirus serostatus. High-throughput TCR immunosequencing, statistical association of individual TCRs with disease status, and machine learning were combined to predict cytomegalovirus infection status. Donor age, sex, ethnicity and CMV serostatus were compiled together with the repertoire data. An earlier analysis of 587 of the donors used high-throughput TCR beta sequencing to judge whether each TCR beta V gene segment behaved as functional or pseudogenic. In a later analysis, previously published TCR beta repertoires from 666 donors were re-analyzed and high-resolution HLA genotyping was added so that TCR occurrence patterns could be studied. In addition to the first cohort of around 670 subjects, a separate validation cohort of 130 or so different subjects was used. In a later genetic analysis, genome-wide SNP genotypes for 398 of the 666 donors were used, and that subset was treated as a discovery cohort. The later analysis used no new phenotypic data to find candidate immune exposures, relying instead on TCR beta sequences and their occurrence across donors. About 320 gigabases of sequencing data and around 87 million unique TCR sequences were included in an early release covering several hundred HLA-typed donors. HLA typing included class I and class II loci at four-digit resolution. Typing coverage varied by locus: about 620-630 donors for A, B, C, DRB1 and DQB1; about 520 for DQA1; over 600 for DPA1; 450 to 480 for DPB1. On average, roughly 240,000 unique TCR beta nucleotide sequences were sequenced per donor among a few hundred genotyped donors of the cohort, with about 17% of those sequences being non-productive. Roughly five DR-DQ haplotypes were handled as single units for association and clustering because linkage in the cohort was strong. All discovery cohort repertoires had been generated using a single sequencing platform. The aim of the study was to test whether cataloging public T cell receptors could identify signatures of past pathogen exposure. Summary of the overall study and its limitations: Assigning TCR associations to individual alleles was difficult when HLA alleles, especially DR and DQ, strongly co-occurred. Linkage disequilibrium might explain the correlated functional status among segregating V segments, but an unknown experimental factor could not be excluded. At a false discovery rate of 0.05, a later analysis linked fewer than 20,000 TCR beta sequences to specific HLA alleles. V-gene and J-gene trimming of TCR beta chains was associated with a missense DCLRE1C variant in a later genetic analysis, and the association was replicated in an independent cohort. It was suggested by the authors that the approach could potentially be generalized to other disease states and immunological phenotypes. A further reported finding was that TCR beta sequences accurately predicted the HLA-A and HLA-B alleles for most subjects in the first cohort. In vitro tests confirmed that a few of the cytomegalovirus-associated TCR beta chains recognize cytomegalovirus antigens. A later analysis found that TCR association rates varied across HLA loci, with DRB1 alleles showing the most associated TCRs and HLA-C alleles the fewest. In this cohort, only TCR beta chains were sequenced, and detectable features were limited by the absence of alpha or paired-chain data. Because the 87-base-pair reads could not distinguish some IMGT-functional V segments, including TRBV6-2 and TRBV6-3, those segments were excluded. The earlier analysis of fewer than 750 of the donors excluded seventeen rarely observed V segments, including chromosome 9 orphons, because counts were too low. A later analysis found that HLA-associated TCR beta chains were more clonally expanded and had lower generation probabilities than equally common non-associated chains. A cluster of highly shared sequence variants was judged likely to represent a technical artifact of the sequencing pipeline. In a later analysis, several top co-occurrence clusters were reported to appear linked to parvovirus B19, influenza, CMV and Epstein-Barr virus. In the study, approximately 160 TCR beta chains were listed as associated with cytomegalovirus. Because HLA typing was missing for some donors at each locus, association tests included only the typed subset. Most TCR sequences were seen in very few donors, while some public TCRs were found in many individuals. In both the original and validation cohorts, the classifier was reported to diagnose cytomegalovirus status with high specificity and sensitivity. Immune exposure information for the cohort was limited to CMV serostatus. A later genetic analysis reported fewer N-insertions in productive TCRs among donors in an Asian-associated ancestry cluster than the roughly 620-donor mean. An earlier analysis of approximately 600 of the donors showed that most TCR beta V segments appeared in productive rearrangements either about 87% or about 30% of the time, which broadly matched IMGT annotations. Most CMV-associated TCR beta chains appeared to be HLA-restricted in a later analysis, and the HLA associations seemed to be driven largely by CMV exposure. Presence/absence analyses assumed roughly uniform sequencing depth across donors, an assumption that may not hold.

Taken from the germline V gene, the CDR1 and CDR2 loops are LGHNA and YSLEER. From V the trimming removes 0 bases and from J it removes 3 bases, while the gene matches leave 3 bases of the junction unaccounted for. The CDR3 holds 16 amino acids from the cysteine to the phenylalanine. Solely the CDR3 DNA is kept, with 48 bases framed from the first base. In total, around 600 healthy bone marrow donors made up the cohort. At the time of sampling, every cohort member was nominally healthy, though immune exposures that went unrecorded were likely present. The donor tested CMV seropositive, placing the donor among the 290 or so seropositive members of the cohort. Each donor provided a peripheral blood sample, and peripheral blood mononuclear cells were used for TCR beta sequencing. The Qiagen DNeasy Blood Extraction Kit was used to extract genomic DNA from the blood cell samples. Comment on this clone: The antigen it binds to is not known.

Library generation was performed with the immunoSEQ multiplex PCR assay. For the multiplex PCR, a mixture combining 60 forward primers for TCR Vbeta segments and 13 reverse primers for TCR Jbeta segments was used. The CDR3 region of rearranged TCR beta genes was amplified from genomic DNA with a multiplex PCR assay. On the Illumina HiSeq System, the amplified TCR beta libraries were sequenced as 87-base-pair reads. The original methods were these. A later analysis counted around 72 million unique TCR beta chains across the 550 to 700 repertoires, and about 10 million of these chains were shared by at least two donors. Raw reads were error-corrected and collapsed into unique sequences with a nearest-neighbor algorithm that merged closely related sequences to remove PCR and sequencing errors. Alignment of CDR3 sequences to IMGT reference sequences was used to assign V, D and J gene segments. For a sequence to be retained, a match of at least six nucleotides was required to both a V gene segment and a J gene segment. A rearrangement counted as productive if the CDR3 had no stop codons and remained in frame with V and J, and every other rearrangement counted as non-productive. CDR3 was defined according to IMGT convention as the region running from the second conserved V-encoded cysteine to the conserved J-encoded phenylalanine. The earlier analysis of around 640 of the donors excluded sequences that lacked an unambiguous match to a single V gene segment. In an earlier analysis of several hundred of the donors, V segments were called functional above 56.7% productive rearrangements and were called segregating when the between-donor standard deviation exceeded 5%. A statistical classification framework was built to diagnose cytomegalovirus status from the catalog of TCR beta chain sequences. In a later analysis, V and J genes were assigned by comparing TCR nucleotide sequences against IMGT/GENE-DB human TR gene sequences. In a later analysis, CDR3 sequences and most-parsimonious VDJ recombination scenarios were assigned using the TCRdist pipeline. In a later analysis, each TCR beta chain was defined by its CDR3 amino acid sequence together with its V-gene family, and reads lacking a unique V-gene family were excluded. To address suspected cross-contamination and a sequencing artifact, a later analysis removed roughly 640 highly shared, low-generation-probability nucleotide sequences. In a later analysis, a clonal expansion index was calculated for each public chain from normalized within-repertoire ranks of inferred template counts. Generation probabilities in a later analysis came from a VDJ recombination model fitted to out-of-frame rearrangements, and those results were checked against IGoR. In a later analysis, TCR-TCR, TCR-HLA and TCR-CMV co-occurrence was scored with hypergeometric tests, and a repertoire-size bias correction was applied to TCR pairs. To estimate false discovery rates, a later analysis permuted the HLA or CMV assignments 20 times. In a later analysis, co-occurring TCRs were grouped with DBSCAN, and TCRdist sequence similarity was added when clustering was performed within HLA-allele-positive subsets. Repertoires with fewer than 30,000 or more than 120,000 public chains, plus five repertoires with anomalous nucleotide sharing, were excluded from co-occurrence clustering. The clones in this table, taken by TCRdb from immuneACCESS, are in-frame only. Not every clone is retained; where verified, under half of the shortfall comes from an unresolved V gene, and the cause of the rest is unknown. That table is the source of V, J and clone size, and D and trimming were worked out from the DNA. The record for this sample contains some 53,000 clones. The ten largest account for 9% to 15% of the sample.

Sequencing used PBMCs. The receptor was derived from a woman aged 55-75 years in good health and CMV-seropositive. The chain couples TRBV4-3 to TRBJ2-1; 9 junctional bases match TRBD2. CDR3 reads: CASSQEGSGGYNEQFF. The DNA sequence is as follows: TGCGCCAGCAGCCAAGAGGGTAGCGGGGGCTACAATGAGCAGTTCTTC.